This T cell receptor (beta chain) is drawn from a study of OX40 agonist ivuxolimab in advanced cancers. About the study: Head and neck, renal cell, melanoma or hepatocellular carcinoma were the cancers that dose-escalation patients had. Prior anti-PD-1, anti-PD-L1 or anti-CTLA-4 therapy did not bar entry, and more than 35% had some. Overall study results and limits: Certain nonresponders additionally had low normalized T-cell clonal expansion.

V lost 1 base and J 5 bases, leaving 17 bases between the germline ends. The CDR3 is 15 residues long. Germline assignment: CDR1 GTSNPN and CDR2 SVGIG (reference sequence). Enrollment shut out patients with autoimmune disease history or systemic immunosuppression. As concerns this clone: The target antigen is unknown.

Data came from immunoSEQ multiplex PCR; TCRdb stores just in-frame clones and leaves some out. Of 25,000 to 35,000 clones in the sample, 74% were seen once. The material sequenced was CD4+ or CD8+ T cells sorted from blood, taken in a trial of the OX40 agonist ivuxolimab. This chain links TRBV30 with TRBJ2-5; D is perhaps TRBD1 or TRBD2 (5 bases each). The receptor comes from an adult with an advanced solid tumor such as melanoma, head and neck, liver or kidney cancer. The CDR3 is CAWSAGAGGGETQYF. CDR3 in DNA: TGTGCCTGGAGTGCCGGGGCGGGCGGTGGGGAGACCCAGTACTTC. The full variable domain, completed using reference TRBV30 and TRBJ2-5, is SQTIHQWPATLVQPVGSPLSLECTVEGTSNPNLYWYRQAAGRGLQLLFYSVGIGQISSEVPQNLSASRPQDRQFILSSKKLLLSDSGFYLCAWSAGAGGGETQYFGPGTRLLVL.